The entry below describes one T cell receptor (beta chain). There are 16 residues in the CDR3. V was clipped by 3 bases and J by 6 bases; unmatched bases: 11. Germline V gene lookup returns CDR1 KGHSH and CDR2 LQKENI. The source of the sample is a study of blood T cell repertoires in COVID-19. For the study at large: Whether acute or convalescent, the COVID-19 samples came from the United States, Italy and Spain. The cDNA or gDNA used as material had been derived from T cells, B-cell-depleted T cells, or PBMCs.

Authors' processing steps: Estimation of nucleated cell counts relied on the amplification of reference gene primers. Produced via immunoSEQ multiplex PCR; TCRdb's table is partial and in-frame only. For V, J and clone size, that table is used; D and trimming come from the DNA. The sample has about 73,000 clones; nearly 90% are singletons. The chain employs TRBV18 and TRBJ2-3, with TRBD1 identical over 8 bases. This sequence was found in an older man with acute or convalescent COVID-19. Material: peripheral blood. DNA for the CDR3: TGTGCCAGCTCACCGGGGACAGGAAAAGGTCGGGATACGCAGTATTTT. Its translation: CASSPGTGKGRDTQYF.